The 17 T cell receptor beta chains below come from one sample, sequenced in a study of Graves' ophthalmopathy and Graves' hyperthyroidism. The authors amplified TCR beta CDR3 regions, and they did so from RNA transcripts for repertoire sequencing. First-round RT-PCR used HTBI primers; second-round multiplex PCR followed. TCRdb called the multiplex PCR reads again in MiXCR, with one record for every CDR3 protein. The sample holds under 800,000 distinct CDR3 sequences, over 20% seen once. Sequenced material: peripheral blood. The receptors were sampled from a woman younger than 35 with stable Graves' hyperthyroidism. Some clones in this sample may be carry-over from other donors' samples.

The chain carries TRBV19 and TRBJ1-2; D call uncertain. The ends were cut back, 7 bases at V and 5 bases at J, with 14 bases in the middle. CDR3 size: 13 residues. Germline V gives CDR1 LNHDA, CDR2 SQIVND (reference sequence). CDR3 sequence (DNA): TGTGCCAGTATCAATCAAGAAGGGTATGGCTACACCTTC. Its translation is CASINQEGYGYTF.

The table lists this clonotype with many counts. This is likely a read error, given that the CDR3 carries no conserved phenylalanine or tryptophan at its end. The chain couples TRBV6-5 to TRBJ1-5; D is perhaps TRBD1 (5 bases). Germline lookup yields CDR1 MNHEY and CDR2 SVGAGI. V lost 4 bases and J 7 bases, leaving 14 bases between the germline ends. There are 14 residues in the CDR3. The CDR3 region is CASSWGGSAQPQHS. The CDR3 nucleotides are TGTGCCAGCAGTTGGGGGGGATCCGCCCAGCCCCAGCATTCT.

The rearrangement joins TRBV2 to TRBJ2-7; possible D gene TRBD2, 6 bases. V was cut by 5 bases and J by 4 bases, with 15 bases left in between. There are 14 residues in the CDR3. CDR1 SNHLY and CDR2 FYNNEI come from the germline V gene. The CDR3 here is CASSQGGILYEQYF. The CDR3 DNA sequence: TGTGCCAGCAGTCAAGGAGGGATTCTATACGAGCAGTACTTC.

This chain's CDR3 is CASSLGPADGYTF. CDR3 DNA: TGTGCCAGCAGTTTAGGCCCAGCGGATGGCTACACCTTC. The chain joins TRBV12-3 or TRBV12-4 to TRBJ1-2; D is undetermined. V was pared by 1 base and J by 6 bases, with 9 bases between. The CDR3 covers 13 residues.

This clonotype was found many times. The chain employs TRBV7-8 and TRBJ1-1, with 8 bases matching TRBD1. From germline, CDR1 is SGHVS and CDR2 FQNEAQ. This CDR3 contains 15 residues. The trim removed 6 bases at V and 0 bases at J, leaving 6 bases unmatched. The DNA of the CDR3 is TGTGCCAGCAGTTTACAGGGGGGGATGAACACTGAAGCTTTCTTT. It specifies CASSLQGGMNTEAFF. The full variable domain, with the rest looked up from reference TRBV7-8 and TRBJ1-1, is GAGVSQSPRYKVAKRGQDVALRCDPISGHVSLFWYQQALGQGPEFLTYFQNEAQLDKSGLPSDRFFAERPEGSVSTLKIQRTQQEDSAVYLCASSLQGGMNTEAFFGQGTRLTVV.

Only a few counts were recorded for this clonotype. The CDR3 nucleotides read TGTGCCAGCAGTTTCCAGCGAAAAAGCCAAGAGACCCAGTACTTC. Translating gives CASSFQRKSQETQYF. The chain joins TRBV6-5 to TRBJ2-5; D gene ambiguous. V was pared by 4 bases and J by 1 base, with 13 bases between. The CDR3 totals 15 residues. The germline V gene encodes CDR1 MNHEY and CDR2 SVGAGI.

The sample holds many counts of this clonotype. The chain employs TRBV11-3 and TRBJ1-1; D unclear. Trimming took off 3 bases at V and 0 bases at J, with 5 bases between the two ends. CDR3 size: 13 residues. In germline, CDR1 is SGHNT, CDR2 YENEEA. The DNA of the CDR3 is TGTGCCAGCAGCTTCCGGATGAACACTGAAGCTTTCTTT. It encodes CASSFRMNTEAFF.

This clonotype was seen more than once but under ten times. CDR3 in DNA: TGTGCCAGCAGTTCCCCTTCAGGGGGCGATGATGGCTACACCTTC. Encoded protein: CASSSPSGGDDGYTF. The chain carries TRBV28 and TRBJ1-2; 8 bases fit TRBD1. The CDR3 is made up of 15 amino acids. J gave up 6 bases and V 4 bases, and 10 bases lay outside the gene matches. The germline gives CDR1 MDHEN, CDR2 SYDVKM.

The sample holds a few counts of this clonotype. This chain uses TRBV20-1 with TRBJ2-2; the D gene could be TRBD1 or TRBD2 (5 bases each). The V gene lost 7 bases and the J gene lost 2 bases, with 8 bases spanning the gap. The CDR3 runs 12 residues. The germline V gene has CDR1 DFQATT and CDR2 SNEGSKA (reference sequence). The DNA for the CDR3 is TGCAGTGGCCGGGACAACACCGGGGAGCTGTTTTTT. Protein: CSGRDNTGELFF.

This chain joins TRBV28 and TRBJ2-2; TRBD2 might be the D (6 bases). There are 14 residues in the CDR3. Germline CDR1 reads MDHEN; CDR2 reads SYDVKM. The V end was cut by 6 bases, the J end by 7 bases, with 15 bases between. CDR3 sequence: CASSAVAVFGELFF. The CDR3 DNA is TGTGCCAGCAGCGCGGTAGCGGTTTTCGGGGAGCTGTTTTTT.

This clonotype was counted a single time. The CDR3 region is CASSHGKSDTQYF. The CDR3 region has the DNA TGTGCCAGCAGCCATGGGAAATCGGATACGCAGTATTTT. This rearrangement joins TRBV3-1 to TRBJ2-3; D is unresolved. The V gene lost 3 bases and the J gene lost 6 bases, with 10 bases spanning the gap. The CDR3 has 13 amino acids. Germline CDR1 LGHDT, CDR2 YNNKEL (reference sequence).

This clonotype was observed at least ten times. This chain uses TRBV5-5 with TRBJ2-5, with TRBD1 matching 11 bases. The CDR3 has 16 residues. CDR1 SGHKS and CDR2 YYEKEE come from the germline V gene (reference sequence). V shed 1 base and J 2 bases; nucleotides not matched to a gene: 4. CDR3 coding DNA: TGTGCCAGCAGCTTGACCGGGACAGGGGGACAAGAGACCCAGTACTTC. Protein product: CASSLTGTGGQETQYF.

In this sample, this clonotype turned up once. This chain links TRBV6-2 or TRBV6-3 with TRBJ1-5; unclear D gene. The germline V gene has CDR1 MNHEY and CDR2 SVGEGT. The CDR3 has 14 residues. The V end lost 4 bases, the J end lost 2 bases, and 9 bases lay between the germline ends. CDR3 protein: CASSWAGGNQPQHF. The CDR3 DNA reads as TGTGCCAGCAGTTGGGCGGGTGGCAATCAGCCCCAGCATTTT.

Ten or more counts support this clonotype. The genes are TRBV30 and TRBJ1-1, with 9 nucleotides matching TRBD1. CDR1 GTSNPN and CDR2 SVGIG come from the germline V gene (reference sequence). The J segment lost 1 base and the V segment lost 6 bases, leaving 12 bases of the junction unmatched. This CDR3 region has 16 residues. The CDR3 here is CACQIYTGQGNTEAFF. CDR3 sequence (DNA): TGTGCCTGCCAAATATATACGGGACAGGGGAACACTGAAGCTTTCTTT.

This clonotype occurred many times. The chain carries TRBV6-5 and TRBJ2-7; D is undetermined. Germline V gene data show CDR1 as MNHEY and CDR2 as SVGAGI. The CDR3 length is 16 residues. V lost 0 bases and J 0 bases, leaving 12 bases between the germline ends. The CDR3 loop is CASSYSAPPSSYEQYF. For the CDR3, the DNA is TGTGCCAGCAGTTACTCGGCACCTCCGAGCTCCTACGAGCAGTACTTC.

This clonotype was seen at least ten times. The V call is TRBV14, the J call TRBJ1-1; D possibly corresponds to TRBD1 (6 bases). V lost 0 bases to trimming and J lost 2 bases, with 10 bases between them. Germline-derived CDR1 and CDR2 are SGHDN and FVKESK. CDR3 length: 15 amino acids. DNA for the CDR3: TGTGCCAGCAGCCAAGATGACAGGTTAAACACTGAAGCTTTCTTT. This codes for CASSQDDRLNTEAFF.

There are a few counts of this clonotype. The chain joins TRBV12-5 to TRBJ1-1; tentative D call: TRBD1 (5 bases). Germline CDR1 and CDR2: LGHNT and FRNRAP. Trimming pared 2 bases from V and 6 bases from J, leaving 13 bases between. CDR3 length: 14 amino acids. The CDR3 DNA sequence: TGTGCTAGTGGTTTGCTGTCGGGGGAGGCTGAAGCTTTCTTT. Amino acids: CASGLLSGEAEAFF. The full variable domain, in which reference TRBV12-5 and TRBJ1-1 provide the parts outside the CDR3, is DARVTQTPRHKVTEMGQEVTMRCQPILGHNTVFWYRQTMMQGLELLAYFRNRAPLDDSGMPKDRFSAEMPDATLATLKIQPSEPRDSAVYFCASGLLSGEAEAFFGQGTRLTVV.